Each of the 10 T cell receptor beta chains below was sequenced from the same sample in a study of memory CD4+ T cells and cytomegalovirus serostatus. Single viable CD3+CD4+CD8-CD45RO+ cells were sorted as the memory CD4+ T cells. TCRdb's table, derived via immunoSEQ multiplex PCR, lists solely in-frame clones and lacks some. The table lists about 96,000 clones, under 90% of them singletons. Sequencing was done on a sample of memory CD4+ T cells from blood. The receptors originated from an adult in good health and CMV-seropositive.

The chain recombines TRBV18 with TRBJ2-7, with D possibly called TRBD1 or TRBD2 (5 bases each). This CDR3 is 15 amino acids long. The ends were cut back, 3 bases at V and 6 bases at J, with 18 bases in the middle. CDR1 and CDR2 (germline): KGHSH, LQKENI. CDR3 residues: CASSPQGTGSLEQYF. In DNA, the CDR3 is TGTGCCAGCTCACCCCAGGGTACGGGGTCTCTCGAGCAGTACTTC. Full variable domain (outside the CDR3, taken from reference TRBV18 and TRBJ2-7): NAGVMQNPRHLVRRRGQEARLRCSPMKGHSHVYWYRQLPEEGLKFMVYLQKENIIDESGMPKERFSAEFPKEGPSILRIQQVVRGDSAAYFCASSPQGTGSLEQYFGPGTRLTVT.

The chain employs TRBV4-3 and TRBJ2-1; 8 bases are shared with TRBD2. CDR3 size: 19 residues. Per germline, CDR1 LGHNA and CDR2 YSLEER. The J segment lost 0 bases and the V segment lost 4 bases, leaving 14 bases of the junction unmatched. CDR3 residues: CASSRRLQGLAGSYNEQFF. CDR3 nucleotides: TGCGCCAGCAGCCGCCGTCTCCAGGGTCTAGCGGGCTCCTACAATGAGCAGTTCTTC.

In this sample, this clone turned up once. The chain employs TRBV11-3 and TRBJ2-7; 10 positions match TRBD2. Germline V gene lookup returns CDR1 SGHNT and CDR2 YENEEA. There are 14 residues in the CDR3. V dropped 5 bases and J dropped 4; count of bases not matched to a gene: 5. The CDR3 loop is CASSLQTSGYEQYF. In DNA form, the CDR3 reads TGTGCCAGCAGCCTCCAGACTAGCGGGTACGAGCAGTACTTC.

Remarks on this clone: Other DNA sequences in this sample translate to the same CDR3. The rearrangement uses TRBV5-1 and TRBJ2-5, with D possibly matching TRBD2 (5 bases). The V and J ends lost 2 bases and 4 bases respectively, with 9 bases between them. Germline V CDR1 and CDR2: SGHRS, YFSETQ. The CDR3 spans 13 residues. This CDR3 reads CASSLRERETQYF. CDR3 nucleotides: TGCGCCAGCAGCTTACGGGAACGAGAGACCCAGTACTTC. Full variable domain (outside the CDR3, taken from reference TRBV5-1 and TRBJ2-5): KAGVTQTPRYLIKTRGQQVTLSCSPISGHRSVSWYQQTPGQGLQFLFEYFSETQRNKGNFPGRFSGRQFSNSRSEMNVSTLELGDSALYLCASSLRERETQYFGPGTRLLVL.

The J gene is TRBJ2-1, the V gene TRBV28; TRBD1 aligns across 7 bases. The trim removed 4 bases at V and 4 bases at J, leaving 10 bases unmatched. The CDR3 covers 16 residues. Germline values: CDR1 MDHEN, CDR2 SYDVKM. CDR3 region: CASSSKGGAGYNEQFF. In DNA, the CDR3 is TGTGCCAGCAGTTCTAAAGGGGGCGCAGGGTACAATGAGCAGTTCTTC.

This rearrangement joins TRBV5-4 to TRBJ1-3; TRBD1 matches 7 bases. CDR3 size: 14 residues. Germline CDR1 and CDR2: SGHNT and YYREEE (reference sequence). Trimming cost V 4 bases and J 4 bases; bases outside gene matches: 5. The CDR3 loop reads CASSPGTVGNTIYF. The CDR3 nucleotides are TGTGCCAGCAGCCCGGGGACAGTCGGAAACACCATATATTTT. Combining the CDR3 with reference TRBV5-4 and TRBJ1-3 gives the whole variable domain ETGVTQSPTHLIKTRGQQVTLRCSSQSGHNTVSWYQQALGQGPQFIFQYYREEENGRGNFPPRFSGLQFPNYSSELNVNALELDDSALYLCASSPGTVGNTIYFGEGSWLTVV.

This chain links TRBV7-9 with TRBJ1-4; maybe TRBD1 (5 bases). Germline-derived CDR1 and CDR2 are SEHNR and FQNEAQ (reference sequence). The CDR3 is made up of 17 amino acids. V lost 5 bases and J lost 1, with 17 bases in between. The CDR3, as DNA: TGTGCCAGCAGCAGGGTGGCAGGGAAGAGAACTAATGAAAAACTGTTTTTT. It encodes CASSRVAGKRTNEKLFF.

The chain joins TRBV4-3 to TRBJ1-1; possibly TRBD1 for D (6 bases). From germline, CDR1 is LGHNA and CDR2 YSLEER. With 1 base removed from V and 0 bases from J, the gap between germline ends came to 21 bases. The CDR3 totals 19 residues. CDR3 residues: CASSQGILKPTGLNTEAFF. CDR3 coding DNA: TGCGCCAGCAGCCAAGGAATCCTTAAACCGACAGGCCTGAACACTGAAGCTTTCTTT.

This chain uses TRBV18 with TRBJ2-4, with 9 positions matching TRBD2. Germline trimming cut 5 bases from V and 9 bases from J; bases unmatched to any gene: 8. The CDR3 is made up of 14 amino acids. Per germline, CDR1 KGHSH and CDR2 LQKENI. As DNA, the CDR3 is TGTGCCAGCTCATTCGCCTTGCGGGAGGGCATTCAGTACTTC. It specifies CASSFALREGIQYF.

CDR3 in amino acids: CASSPGGRRGYTF. The CDR3 DNA follows: TGTGCCAGCTCACCAGGGGGCCGTCGCGGCTACACCTTC. The rearrangement links TRBV18 to TRBJ1-2, with D perhaps TRBD1 (6 bases). The V end lost 2 bases, the J end lost 8 bases, and 12 bases lay between the germline ends. Germline V CDR1 and CDR2: KGHSH, LQKENI. CDR3 length: 13 residues.